What follows are 31 T cell receptor gamma chains derived from one specimen sequenced in a study of gamma delta lymphoproliferative disorders and STAT genes. TCRdb re-processed the multiplex PCR reads via CATT. The table shows fewer than 3,500 gamma-chain clones, with around 7.5% occurring only once. Genomic DNA from isolated PBMCs served as the sequencing template. Specimen: blood. The receptors stem from a human donor in good health.

CDR3 sequence (DNA): TGTGCTGCGTGGGATTATGACGGAATTTATTATAAGAAACTCTTT. Translating it yields CAAWDYDGIYYKKLF. The V and J genes are TRGV10 and TRGJ1 or TRGJ2. Here the J gene came from matching the DNA to germline, since TCRdb omits it. TRGV10 is labeled an ORF, and its function is uncertain. The CDR3 spans 15 residues. J lost 3 bases, V lost 8 bases, and 14 bases had no gene match.

This clone rates as medium-sized (0.01 to 0.1%). This sequence joins TRGV3 and TRGJ1 or TRGJ2. TCRdb records no J gene; here it was assigned by comparing the DNA to germline. Germline CDR1 is VTNTFY and CDR2 is YDVSTARD (reference sequence). The CDR3 is 13 amino acids. With V trimmed by 5 bases and J by 0 bases, 4 bases remained unmatched. In DNA form, the CDR3 reads TGTGCCACCTGGGGCATGAATTATTATAAGAAACTCTTT. It is translated as CATWGMNYYKKLF.

This clone qualifies as medium-sized. The rearrangement uses TRGV9 and TRGJ1 or TRGJ2. Assignment of the J gene here rests on matching the DNA to germline, because TCRdb gives none. The CDR3 totals 12 residues. V was clipped by 12 bases and J by 2 bases; unmatched bases: 10. CDR1 and CDR2 (germline): GITISATS, ISYDGTV (reference sequence). CDR3 amino acids: CARYHHYYKKLF. The DNA of the CDR3 is TGTGCCCGATACCACCATTATTATAAGAAACTCTTT.

In its sample, this clone is medium-sized. The rearrangement links TRGV2 to TRGJ1 or TRGJ2. As TCRdb names no J gene, one was assigned here on the basis of a DNA match to germline. The trim removed 1 base at V and 12 bases at J, leaving 18 bases unmatched. The CDR3 consists of 15 residues. Looked up from germline, CDR1 is EGSNGY and CDR2 is YDSYNSKV. CDR3 nucleotide sequence: TGTGCCACCTGGGACGGCCCCCCCCGATTAGATTTGAAACTCTTT. It is translated as CATWDGPPRLDLKLF.

This clone is medium-sized. This chain connects TRGV4 to TRGJ1 or TRGJ2. TCRdb offers no J gene call, so here the DNA was matched to germline to obtain one. The CDR3 has 13 amino acids. Trimming took 3 bases from V and 5 from J; bases not matched to a gene: 7. Germline loops: CDR1 EGSTGY, CDR2 YDSYTSSV. The CDR3 DNA reads as TGTGCCACCTGGGATCTGGGGAATTATAAGAAACTCTTT. Translated: CATWDLGNYKKLF.

This clone is medium-sized. The chain uses TRGV10 and TRGJ1 or TRGJ2. TCRdb gives no J gene; it was assigned here by matching the DNA to germline. TRGV10 is filed as an ORF, its function uncertain. This CDR3 region has 14 residues. The ends lost 8 bases at V and 6 bases at J; junction bases unmatched: 14. CDR3 residues: CAAWDFRRVYKKLF. The DNA for the CDR3 is TGTGCTGCGTGGGATTTCAGAAGGGTTTATAAGAAACTCTTT.

By sample fraction, this clone is large. The CDR3: CAAWDRWFKIF. For the CDR3, the DNA is TGTGCTGCGTGGGATCGTTGGTTCAAGATATTT. V is TRGV10 and J is TRGJP1. TCRdb lists no J gene, so it was determined here by aligning the DNA to germline. TRGV10 is an open reading frame, and its role is uncertain. The CDR3 is made up of 11 amino acids. The V segment lost 8 bases and the J segment 9 bases; nucleotides outside the gene matches: 4.

Of note for this clone: The TCRdb protein, from a much larger clone, departs from this DNA's translation at residue 8, likely by read error; the protein shown derives from the DNA. This sequence joins TRGV10 and TRGJP1. No J gene was available from TCRdb, and it was assigned here by a germline match of the DNA. TRGV10 counts as an open reading frame of uncertain function. J lost 6 bases, V lost 8 bases, and 10 bases had no gene match. The CDR3 consists of 14 residues. CDR3 protein: CAAWDLPAGWFKIF. The CDR3 DNA follows: TGTGCTGCGTGGGACCTCCCCGCTGGTTGGTTCAAGATATTT.

This clone was recorded many times. The CDR3 nucleotides read TGTGCCACCTGGGATGGGCTTTTTTCTTATAAGAAACTCTTT. Its protein is CATWDGLFSYKKLF. The V call is TRGV4, the J call TRGJ1 or TRGJ2. The J gene, not given by TCRdb, was assigned here from a germline match of the nucleotide sequence. The CDR3 length is 14 residues. Germline CDR1 reads EGSTGY; CDR2 reads YDSYTSSV. Trimming took 0 bases from V and 6 from J; bases not matched to a gene: 8.

The DNA for the CDR3 is TGTGCTGCGTGGGAACTTCCCTCGAACCGTAGTGATTGGATCAAGACGTTT. It is translated as CAAWELPSNRSDWIKTF. The chain carries TRGV10 and TRGJP2. No J gene was available from TCRdb, and it was assigned here by a germline match of the DNA. TRGV10 is annotated as an ORF whose role is uncertain. The length of the CDR3 is 17 residues. V lost 8 bases to trimming and J lost 3 bases; unmatched junction nucleotides: 16.

This clone was counted only a few times. The V gene is TRGV5, the J gene TRGJ1 or TRGJ2. TCRdb does not report a J gene; here it was assigned by matching the DNA to germline references. V lost 6 bases, J lost 12 bases, and 14 bases stayed unmatched. From germline, CDR1 is VINAFY and CDR2 YDVSNSKD. The CDR3 contains 12 residues. CDR3 bases: TGTGCCACCTGGTTCGCTATGGAACCGAAACTCTTT. Amino acids: CATWFAMEPKLF.

Within the sample, this clone is medium-sized. This sample also contains other DNA sequences that code for the same CDR3. The gene calls are TRGV4 and TRGJ1 or TRGJ2. Because TCRdb records no J gene, it was assigned here through a match of the DNA to germline. Germline values: CDR1 EGSTGY, CDR2 YDSYTSSV. The V and J ends lost 0 bases and 4 bases, in that order; junction bases with no gene match: 0. This CDR3 contains 12 residues. CDR3 region: CATWDGYYKKLF. CDR3 sequence (DNA): TGTGCCACCTGGGATGGGTATTATAAGAAACTCTTT.

In its sample, this clone ranks as medium-sized. The chain joins TRGV10 to TRGJP1. TCRdb gives no J gene; it was assigned here by matching the DNA to germline. TRGV10 is an ORF, with its function uncertain. V was pared by 8 bases and J by 2 bases, with 9 bases of the junction left unmatched. The CDR3 is 15 residues long. CDR3: CAAWDWGTTGWFKIF. In DNA form, the CDR3 reads TGTGCTGCGTGGGATTGGGGGACCACTGGTTGGTTCAAGATATTT.

The chain couples TRGV3 to TRGJP1. No J gene is reported in TCRdb; it was inferred here by comparing the DNA with germline. V shed 11 bases and J 0 bases; nucleotides not matched to a gene: 6. Germline loops: CDR1 VTNTFY, CDR2 YDVSTARD (reference sequence). The CDR3 is made up of 13 amino acids. This chain's CDR3 is CARMYTTGWFKIF. Written as DNA, the CDR3 is TGTGCCAGAATGTATACCACTGGTTGGTTCAAGATATTT.

This clone is judged medium-sized. This sequence joins TRGV9 and TRGJP1. Because TCRdb records no J gene, it was assigned here through a match of the DNA to germline. Looked up from germline, CDR1 is GITISATS and CDR2 is ISYDGTV (reference sequence). The CDR3 extends over 23 amino acids. With V trimmed by 0 bases and J by 0 bases, 25 bases remained unmatched. The CDR3 region is CALWEVDVGSYLTHNTTGWFKIF. For the CDR3, the DNA is TGTGCCTTGTGGGAGGTGGACGTCGGGAGCTACTTAACACATAATACCACTGGTTGGTTCAAGATATTT.

In its sample, this clone ranks as medium-sized. V and J are TRGV2 and TRGJ1 or TRGJ2. The J gene was not available in TCRdb and was assigned here by matching the DNA to germline segments. The CDR3 has 17 residues. V shed 1 base and J 8 bases; nucleotides not matched to a gene: 20. Germline CDR1 is EGSNGY and CDR2 is YDSYNSKV. The CDR3 is CATWDGRVWMVDNKKLF. For the CDR3, the DNA is TGTGCCACCTGGGACGGCCGAGTATGGATGGTGGATAATAAGAAACTCTTT.

This clone qualifies as medium-sized. This rearrangement joins TRGV10 to TRGJP1. No J segment appears in TCRdb, so it was assigned here by matching the sequence to germline. Being an ORF, TRGV10 has a function that is uncertain. The CDR3 spans 13 residues. After removal of 8 bases from V and 3 bases from J, the junction contained 4 bases not matched to a gene. The CDR3 region has the DNA TGTGCTGCGTGGCGGGCCACTGGTTGGTTCAAGATATTT. Protein sequence: CAAWRATGWFKIF.

Worth noting for this clone: TCRdb shows a much larger clone's protein in place of this DNA's translation, and the two differ at residue 2, likely through a read error; the protein shown is translated from the DNA. This chain connects TRGV4 to TRGJP1. The J gene is not listed in TCRdb, so it was assigned here from a DNA match to germline. The germline V gene encodes CDR1 EGSTGY and CDR2 YDSYTSSV. The CDR3 contains 16 residues. The CDR3 DNA is TGTACCACCTGGGACGCTGTCTACCTAACTGGTTGGTTCAAGATATTT. Its protein product is CTTWDAVYLTGWFKIF.

In regard to this clone: The protein in this entry is translated from the DNA; at residue 5 it differs from the protein listed in TCRdb. V usage is TRGV8 and J usage is TRGJ1 or TRGJ2. The J gene was not available in TCRdb and was assigned here by matching the DNA to germline segments. V lost 5 bases and J lost 6; bases outside the gene matches: 1. Germline CDR1 reads VENAVY; CDR2 reads YDSYNSRV. This CDR3 is 10 amino acids long. CDR3 in amino acids: CATWGYKKLF. DNA of the CDR3: TGTGCCACCTGGGGTTATAAGAAACTCTTT.

This clone is medium-sized within its sample. V is TRGV4 and J is TRGJ1 or TRGJ2. Here the J gene came from matching the DNA to germline, since TCRdb omits it. CDR3 size: 11 residues. Trimming at V came to 5 bases and at J to 11 bases, leaving 9 bases not matched to a gene. Germline CDR1 reads EGSTGY; CDR2 reads YDSYTSSV. For the CDR3, the DNA is TGTGCCACCTGGGTCCCACAGGAGAAACTCTTT. Its translation is CATWVPQEKLF.

This clone rates as medium-sized (0.01 to 0.1%). This chain joins TRGV10 and TRGJP2. The J gene was missing in TCRdb and was found by matching the end of the DNA to germline. TRGV10 is classed as an ORF, of uncertain function. Trimming removed 8 bases from V and 1 base from J; junction bases left unmatched: 14. This CDR3 is 17 amino acids long. The CDR3 DNA reads as TGTGCTGCGTGGGATTATTGGGGCACTAGTAGTGATTGGATCAAGACGTTT. It encodes CAAWDYWGTSSDWIKTF.

This clone ranks as medium-sized. This rearrangement joins TRGV10 to TRGJ1 or TRGJ2. TCRdb supplies no J gene; here it was assigned by aligning the nucleotide sequence to germline. TRGV10 carries the ORF label, with uncertain function. V gave up 8 bases and J gave up 2 bases; unmatched junction bases: 10. CDR3 size: 14 residues. The DNA of the CDR3 is TGTGCTGCGTGGGACCCTTGCTATTATTATAAGAAACTCTTT. Protein product: CAAWDPCYYYKKLF.

This clone is termed medium-sized. The chain employs TRGV10 and TRGJP1. Germline matching of the DNA provided the J gene here, since TCRdb leaves it blank. TRGV10 is flagged as an ORF with uncertain function. The V segment lost 8 bases and the J segment 4 bases; nucleotides outside the gene matches: 5. This CDR3 is built from 13 residues. Here the CDR3 reads CAAWDGTGWFKIF. The CDR3 bases are TGTGCTGCGTGGGATGGCACTGGTTGGTTCAAGATATTT.

This clone is categorized as medium-sized (0.01 to 0.1%). This chain joins TRGV9 and TRGJ1 or TRGJ2. TCRdb carries no J gene annotation; the J gene was assigned here by matching the DNA with germline. This CDR3 is 12 amino acids long. Germline CDR1 GITISATS, CDR2 ISYDGTV (reference sequence). V lost 7 bases to trimming and J lost 3 bases; unmatched junction nucleotides: 6. The CDR3, as DNA: TGTGCCTTGTGCGCCGTTTATTATAAGAAACTCTTT. As protein: CALCAVYYKKLF.

This clone is categorized as medium-sized. Other DNA sequences of this sample code for an identical CDR3. This rearrangement joins TRGV4 to TRGJ1 or TRGJ2. TCRdb is silent on the J gene; assignment here came from matching the DNA to germline. Germline trimming cut 1 base from V and 2 bases from J; bases unmatched to any gene: 2. CDR1 EGSTGY and CDR2 YDSYTSSV come from the germline V gene. This CDR3 comprises 13 residues. The CDR3 reads CATWDGYYYKKLF. Here the CDR3 DNA reads TGTGCCACCTGGGATGGTTATTATTATAAGAAACTCTTT.

There are many counts of this clone. The genes are TRGV3 and TRGJ1 or TRGJ2. TCRdb carries no J gene annotation; the J gene was assigned here by matching the DNA with germline. The germline gives CDR1 VTNTFY, CDR2 YDVSTARD (reference sequence). This CDR3 comprises 12 residues. With V trimmed by 7 bases and J by 2 bases, 5 bases remained unmatched. The CDR3 reads CATCSDYYKKLF. CDR3 in DNA: TGTGCCACCTGCTCTGATTATTATAAGAAACTCTTT.

This clone was counted a few times. The DNA is left out, because the CDR3 cannot be placed on it with certainty; the CDR3 is given as TCRdb lists it. No J gene was assigned, while the V gene was called as TRGV11. TRGV11 belongs to the ORF category, with a function that is uncertain. The CDR3 spans 12 residues, counting both ends. CDR3: CTTVPAYWIKTF.

In its sample, this clone was seen a few times. The chain joins TRGV9 to TRGJP. TCRdb supplies no J gene; here it was assigned by aligning the nucleotide sequence to germline. Germline CDR1 and CDR2: GITISATS and ISYDGTV (reference sequence). V dropped 2 bases and J dropped 5; count of bases not matched to a gene: 0. CDR3 length: 15 residues. The CDR3 DNA reads as TGTGCCTTGTGGGAGGAAGAGTTGGGCAAAAAAATCAAGGTATTT. This translates into CALWEEELGKKIKVF.

Many counts were recorded for this clone. The rearrangement uses TRGV9 and TRGJ1 or TRGJ2. Assignment of the J gene here rests on matching the DNA to germline, because TCRdb gives none. CDR1 and CDR2 from the germline V gene are GITISATS and ISYDGTV (reference sequence). The CDR3 consists of 13 residues. The V and J ends lost 0 bases and 6 bases, in that order; junction bases with no gene match: 5. CDR3 sequence (DNA): TGTGCCTTGTGGGAGGTGCTCTCTTATAAGAAACTCTTT. Encoded protein: CALWEVLSYKKLF.

This clone has only a few counts. The chain has TRGV4 and TRGJ1 or TRGJ2. The J gene, absent from TCRdb, was called here by matching the DNA to germline. The J segment lost 7 bases and the V segment lost 6 bases, leaving 3 bases of the junction unmatched. The CDR3 consists of 10 residues. In germline, CDR1 is EGSTGY, CDR2 YDSYTSSV. The CDR3 DNA sequence: TGTGCCACCTGGAACTATAAGAAACTCTTT. Translating gives CATWNYKKLF.

This clone is labeled as medium-sized. This chain links TRGV2 with TRGJ1 or TRGJ2. Assignment of the J gene here rests on matching the DNA to germline, because TCRdb gives none. The CDR3 has 14 amino acids. CDR1 EGSNGY and CDR2 YDSYNSKV come from the germline V gene. With 1 base clipped from V and 4 bases from J, the junction kept 7 bases outside the gene matches. Written as DNA, the CDR3 is TGTGCCACCTGGGACGGCTTGGGGTATTATAAGAAACTCTTT. Protein sequence: CATWDGLGYYKKLF.